The table lists the clone carrying this TCR beta chain with a count of one. Its antigen is not identified. The data were produced by immunoSEQ multiplex PCR, yet TCRdb's version contains in-frame clones alone and is incomplete. The sample consists of roughly 90,000 clones, around nine tenths of them appearing once. The number of samples from each patient was between 1 and 8, taken pretreatment and on-treatment. The data were taken from a study of PD-L1 blockade in urothelial cancer. Study background: T cell content in blood samples showed a median of about 140,000. The study, taken as a whole, reports: Below-median pretreatment blood TCR clonality was associated with improved progression-free and overall survival.

The germline V gene encodes CDR1 SNHLY and CDR2 FYNNEI. This CDR3 comprises 13 residues. J was trimmed by 9 bases and V by 11 bases; bases with no gene match: 12. The sample consisted of PBMCs, taken around atezolizumab (anti-PD-L1) treatment. The clonotype was recovered from a man aged 60 to 75 with urothelial cancer. The chain joins TRBV2 to TRBJ2-1, with 8 bases fitting TRBD2. Written as DNA, the CDR3 is TGTGCCGGACGAACGGGGGGGCCCGGTGAGCAGTTCTTC. Residues: CAGRTGGPGEQFF.